A selection of T cell receptor beta chains follows, all from one sample in a study of shared clonotypes between healthy human individuals. TCRdb keeps only in-frame clones here, not all; method: immunoSEQ multiplex PCR. The sample includes some 2.4 million clones, 93% of them seen just once. Sequencing used naive CD4+ T cells from PBMCs. These receptors all stem from a young man in good health. Some clones in this sample may be carry-over from other donors' samples. The CDR3 runs from the conserved cysteine through the conserved F or W. The D gene is left open where the match is weak. Clone sizes are given selectively: once, few, many, or a class where the clone is expanded.

V	size	J	D	CDR3	DNA
TRBV28	-	TRBJ2-5	TRBD2	CASSPTSGRGGEETQYF	TGTGCCAGCAGCCCGACGAGCGGGAGGGGAGGTGAAGAGACCCAGTACTTC
TRBV27	-	TRBJ1-5	-	CASSLRQAGQPQHF	TGTGCCAGCAGTTTACGGCAGGCGGGTCAGCCCCAGCATTTT
TRBV2	-	TRBJ2-5	TRBD1	CASSDRARETQYF	TGTGCCAGCAGCGACAGGGCCAGGGAGACCCAGTACTTC
TRBV7-7	-	TRBJ1-1	-	CASSSNTEAFF	TGTGCCAGCAGCTCCAACACTGAAGCTTTCTTT
TRBV13	-	TRBJ2-1	-	CASSLGLFGSNEQFF	TGTGCCAGCAGCTTAGGACTGTTCGGTTCCAATGAGCAGTTCTTC
TRBV18	-	TRBJ2-2	-	CASSPLGRQANTGELFF	TGTGCCAGCTCACCACTTGGGCGGCAGGCGAACACCGGGGAGCTGTTTTTT
TRBV11-2	-	TRBJ2-1	TRBD2	CASSAIAGASYNEQFF	TGTGCCAGCAGCGCGATAGCGGGAGCCTCCTACAATGAGCAGTTCTTC
TRBV6-5	-	TRBJ2-6	-	CASSYSRAGANVLTF	TGTGCCAGCAGTTACTCGCGGGCTGGGGCCAACGTCCTGACTTTC
TRBV2	-	TRBJ2-5	-	CARSTQETQYF	TGTGCCAGGTCGACGCAAGAGACCCAGTACTTC
TRBV14	-	TRBJ2-1	-	CASSQVTTGSYNEQFF	TGTGCCAGCAGCCAGGTAACTACCGGCTCCTACAATGAGCAGTTCTTC
TRBV5-4	-	TRBJ1-1	TRBD1	CASSPTGTDFSTEAFF	TGTGCCAGCAGCCCCACCGGGACAGACTTTAGCACTGAAGCTTTCTTT
TRBV9	-	TRBJ2-2	TRBD2	CASSARGLAGDRTGELFF	TGTGCCAGCAGCGCCCGGGGACTAGCGGGAGACCGCACCGGGGAGCTGTTTTTT
TRBV4-3	-	TRBJ2-5	TRBD2	CASSQDFGGGETQYF	TGCGCCAGCAGCCAAGACTTCGGCGGGGGGGAGACCCAGTACTTC
TRBV6-5	once	TRBJ1-5	-	CASSYSITGNQPQHF	TGTGCCAGCAGTTACTCGATAACAGGGAATCAGCCCCAGCATTTT
TRBV5-1	once	TRBJ1-2	TRBD1	CASSAPGGSYGYTF	TGCGCCAGCAGCGCGCCAGGGGGTAGCTATGGCTACACCTTC
TRBV4-1	-	TRBJ1-6	-	CASSQDLGRNSPLHF	TGCGCCAGCAGCCAAGATCTGGGCCGGAATTCACCCCTCCACTTT
TRBV7-9	-	TRBJ2-3	-	CASSLYPRGPFTDTQYF	TGTGCCAGCAGCTTATACCCCCGGGGGCCTTTCACAGATACGCAGTATTTT
TRBV7-3	-	TRBJ2-2	TRBD2	CASSSSGKNTGELFF	TGTGCCAGCAGCTCTAGCGGGAAAAACACCGGGGAGCTGTTTTTT
TRBV27	-	TRBJ2-3	TRBD2	CASSLGGSVTDTQYF	TGTGCCAGCAGTTTGGGGGGGAGTGTGACAGATACGCAGTATTTT
TRBV2	-	TRBJ1-3	-	CASSISEGASGNTIYF	TGTGCCAGCAGCATCTCTGAAGGGGCCTCTGGAAACACCATATATTTT
TRBV9	-	TRBJ2-1	TRBD2	CASSTRTSLSYNEQFF	TGTGCCAGCAGCACCCGGACTAGCCTTTCCTACAATGAGCAGTTCTTC
TRBV5-8	-	TRBJ2-4	-	CASSPPPAKNIQYF	TGTGCCAGCAGCCCCCCCCCGGCCAAAAACATTCAGTACTTC
TRBV7-2	once	TRBJ2-5	-	CASGLTETQYF	TGTGCCAGCGGCCTCACAGAGACCCAGTACTTC
TRBV14	-	TRBJ2-7	-	CASSPTWGSYEQYF	TGTGCCAGCAGCCCCACCTGGGGTTCCTACGAGCAGTACTTC
TRBV7-2	-	TRBJ2-1	TRBD2	CASSLVYVGGEEFF	TGTGCCAGCAGCTTAGTTTATGTGGGAGGGGAGGAGTTCTTC
TRBV19	-	TRBJ2-5	TRBD1	CASRTGGRGETQYF	TGTGCCAGTAGAACAGGGGGGCGAGGAGAGACCCAGTACTTC
TRBV5-1	-	TRBJ2-5	-	CASSSNPQETQYF	TGCGCCAGCAGCTCCAACCCCCAAGAGACCCAGTACTTC
TRBV5-1	-	TRBJ2-5	TRBD1	CASSPSPGQGKETQYF	TGCGCCAGCAGCCCATCTCCGGGACAGGGGAAAGAGACCCAGTACTTC
TRBV11-2	once	TRBJ2-3	TRBD1	CASSPGQGVTSTDTQYF	TGTGCCAGCAGCCCAGGACAGGGGGTCACTAGCACAGATACGCAGTATTTT
TRBV19	-	TRBJ2-1	TRBD2	CASSPHGTSGRFSYNEQFF	TGTGCCAGTAGTCCCCACGGGACTAGCGGGAGATTTTCCTACAATGAGCAGTTCTTC
TRBV6-1	once	TRBJ1-2	-	CASTGAGRANYGYTF	TGTGCCAGCACAGGGGCAGGCCGGGCTAACTATGGCTACACCTTC
TRBV11-2	-	TRBJ2-1	TRBD2	CASSLEPGLAGEGAYNEQFF	TGTGCCAGCAGCTTAGAGCCGGGACTAGCGGGAGAGGGGGCCTACAATGAGCAGTTCTTC
TRBV5-5	once	TRBJ2-2	TRBD1	CASSYRGSPGELFF	TGTGCCAGCAGCTACAGGGGAAGCCCCGGGGAGCTGTTTTTT
TRBV28	-	TRBJ2-3	-	CASSSPHKDTQYF	TGTGCCAGCAGTTCACCACACAAGGATACGCAGTATTTT
TRBV28	once	TRBJ1-2	-	CASSSGPIYGYTF	TGTGCCAGCAGCTCGGGACCGATCTATGGCTACACCTTC
TRBV7-9	-	TRBJ1-1	-	CASSLVGAGWAEAFF	TGTGCCAGCAGCTTAGTGGGGGCCGGGTGGGCTGAAGCTTTCTTT
TRBV6-1	-	TRBJ1-4	-	CASRLPGQSGEKLFF	TGTGCCAGCAGACTACCGGGACAATCCGGGGAAAAACTGTTTTTT
TRBV29-1	-	TRBJ1-1	-	CSADRALNTEAFF	TGCAGCGCTGACCGGGCCTTAAACACTGAAGCTTTCTTT
TRBV7-3	-	TRBJ1-1	TRBD1	CASSLTSHQGGTEAFF	TGTGCCAGCAGCTTAACGAGCCACCAGGGGGGCACTGAAGCTTTCTTT